This T cell receptor beta chain was identified during a study of identical twins. About this clonotype itself: Its antigen is as yet unknown.

Points from the study as a whole: Insertion counts were lower in abundant cord blood beta clonotypes, a trend that memory repertoires did not show.

Template switching added a universal primer site, and cDNA bore unique molecular identifiers. TCRdb itself ran the 5' RACE reads through MiXCR, one entry per CDR3 protein. The profile shows roughly 230,000 distinct CDR3 sequences, approximately 8.3% of them singletons. The CDR3 extends over 15 amino acids. The V segment lost 9 bases and the J segment 4 bases; nucleotides outside the gene matches: 11. The germline CDR1 and CDR2 sequences are MNHEY and SMNVEV (reference sequence). These data were also reused for a study on yellow fever vaccine responses in identical twins.

This sequence originates from a woman aged 18 to 35 in good health. The sample consisted of CD8+ T cells sorted from blood. The V call is TRBV27, the J call TRBJ2-2; 7 bases are shared with TRBD2. The CDR3 protein is CASLLTGGPTGELFF. CDR3 nucleotides: TGTGCCAGTCTACTGACGGGAGGACCCACCGGGGAGCTGTTTTTT.